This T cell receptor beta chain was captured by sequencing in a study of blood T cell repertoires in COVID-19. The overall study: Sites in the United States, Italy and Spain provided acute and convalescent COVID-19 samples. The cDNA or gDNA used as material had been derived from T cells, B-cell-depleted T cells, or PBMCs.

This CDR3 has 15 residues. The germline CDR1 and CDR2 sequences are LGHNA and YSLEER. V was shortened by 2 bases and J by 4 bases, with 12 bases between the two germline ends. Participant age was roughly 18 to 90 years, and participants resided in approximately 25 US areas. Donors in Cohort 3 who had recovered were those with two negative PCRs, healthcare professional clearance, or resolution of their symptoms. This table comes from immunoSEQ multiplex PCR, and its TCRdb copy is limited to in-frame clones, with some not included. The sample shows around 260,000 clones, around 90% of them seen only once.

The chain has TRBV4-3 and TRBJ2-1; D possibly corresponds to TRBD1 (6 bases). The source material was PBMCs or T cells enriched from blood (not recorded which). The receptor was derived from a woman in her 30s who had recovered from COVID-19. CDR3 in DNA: TGCGCCAGCAGCCAACGGGTAGGACAGTACAATGAGCAGTTCTTC. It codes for CASSQRVGQYNEQFF.